These 26 T cell receptor beta chains originate from one sample sequenced in a study of CD8+ T cells in alopecia areata. As to treatment: oral pan-JAK inhibitor, 5-10 mg twice daily. Once RNA had been extracted, it was reverse transcribed into cDNA to act as the sequencing template. Assay: immunoSEQ multiplex PCR; the TCRdb copy retains only in-frame clones and omits some. The sample consists of about 120,000 clones, more than 45% of them appearing once. Material: CD4+ T cells sorted from blood, obtained at week 4, from a patient treated with tofacitinib. The receptors come from a human donor with alopecia areata.

The V call is TRBV4-2, the J call TRBJ2-1; tentatively, D is TRBD1 or TRBD2 (5 bases each). Per germline, CDR1 LGHNA and CDR2 YNFKEQ. V lost 1 base and J lost 9, with 16 bases in between. This CDR3 is built from 15 residues. The CDR3 region has the DNA TGTGCCAGCAGCCAAGCGGCAGGGAGTGTTGGTGAGCAGTTCTTC. This translates into CASSQAAGSVGEQFF.

The chain couples TRBV7-8 to TRBJ1-2, with D tentatively TRBD1 (6 bases). V gave up 5 bases and J gave up 1 base, with 17 bases separating them. The CDR3 length is 16 residues. CDR1 and CDR2 (germline): SGHVS, FQNEAQ. The CDR3 DNA is TGTGCCAGCAGCACTAGACCGGGACACTATAACTATGGCTACACCTTC. It encodes CASSTRPGHYNYGYTF.

This chain uses TRBV29-1 with TRBJ1-4, with D tentatively TRBD1 (5 bases). V lost 7 bases and J 5 bases, leaving 11 bases between the germline ends. The CDR3 is 12 amino acids. Germline V gene sequence: CDR1 SQVTM, CDR2 ANQGSEA. DNA for the CDR3: TGCAGCGGCGGGACTCCCAATGAAAAACTGTTTTTT. Protein sequence: CSGGTPNEKLFF.

This clone was detected only a few times. The chain has TRBV19 and TRBJ1-1, with D uncertain. Germline values: CDR1 LNHDA, CDR2 SQIVND (reference sequence). The CDR3 is made up of 13 amino acids. Between the trimmed V and J ends, which lost 6 bases and 6 bases, there was a span of 14 bases. The CDR3 DNA reads TGTGCCAGTAGCTTACGGAGGCACCCTGAAGCTTTCTTT. This encodes CASSLRRHPEAFF.

About this clone itself: This sample includes further DNA sequences coding for the same CDR3. The chain joins TRBV29-1 to TRBJ2-6, with no clear D. This CDR3 region has 13 residues. Trimming removed 4 bases from V and 1 base from J, with 5 bases in between. Germline assignment: CDR1 SQVTM and CDR2 ANQGSEA. The CDR3 DNA sequence: TGCAGCGTTGCGCCTTCTGGGGCCAACGTCCTGACTTTC. It encodes CSVAPSGANVLTF.

This sequence joins TRBV5-1 and TRBJ2-5; 7 bases agree with TRBD1. The J segment lost 5 bases and the V segment lost 2 bases, leaving 6 bases of the junction unmatched. The CDR3 is 14 residues long. Germline assignment: CDR1 SGHRS and CDR2 YFSETQ. Written as DNA, the CDR3 is TGCGCCAGCAGCTTAGCAATACAGGGGGAGACCCAGTACTTC. Protein product: CASSLAIQGETQYF.

The gene calls are TRBV27 and TRBJ2-1; tentatively, D is TRBD2 (6 bases). Germline V lookup: CDR1 MNHEY, CDR2 SMNVEV (reference sequence). The CDR3 runs 15 residues. V lost 3 bases to trimming and J lost 4 bases, with 13 bases between them. The CDR3 region has the DNA TGTGCCAGCAGTTTTACCCGACTAGGGTACAATGAGCAGTTCTTC. It codes for CASSFTRLGYNEQFF.

The chain is built from TRBV6-1 and TRBJ2-7, with 8 bases aligning to TRBD1. From germline, CDR1 is MNHNS and CDR2 SASEGT. The CDR3 covers 10 residues. V shed 9 bases and J 12 bases; nucleotides not matched to a gene: 7. The CDR3 sequence: CASQGASPYF. The CDR3 DNA is TGTGCCAGTCAGGGGGCTTCTCCGTACTTC.

The chain recombines TRBV6-1 with TRBJ1-2; possibly TRBD1 for D (5 bases). This CDR3 is 13 amino acids long. Germline CDR1 MNHNS, CDR2 SASEGT. V gave up 2 bases and J gave up 6 bases, with 10 bases separating them. The CDR3 loop reads CASSERQWDGYTF. The CDR3 bases are TGTGCCAGCAGTGAAAGACAGTGGGATGGCTACACCTTC.

The rearrangement uses TRBV6-5 and TRBJ1-2; perhaps TRBD1 as D (5 bases). Germline V CDR1 and CDR2: MNHEY, SVGAGI. The V gene lost 7 bases and the J gene lost 2 bases, with 11 bases spanning the gap. The CDR3 runs 13 residues. CDR3: CASTFGGNYGYTF. The CDR3 DNA follows: TGTGCCAGCACTTTCGGGGGGAACTATGGCTACACCTTC.

This clone turned up a few times. The chain combines TRBV7-2 with TRBJ2-1; D is ambiguous. The CDR3 has 13 residues. Germline CDR1 reads SGHTA; CDR2 reads FQGNSA. V was clipped by 5 bases and J by 6 bases, with 11 bases between them. DNA for the CDR3: TGTGCCAGCAGCCCATACGTAACCAATGAGCAGTTCTTC. Its translation is CASSPYVTNEQFF.

This chain links TRBV27 with TRBJ2-4, with D uncertain. CDR3 length: 13 amino acids. Looked up from germline, CDR1 is MNHEY and CDR2 is SMNVEV (reference sequence). The germline V and J ends were trimmed by 6 bases and 6 bases, with 12 bases remaining between them. The CDR3 DNA is TGTGCCAGCAGAAGTGAACTTGGAAACATTCAGTACTTC. Translated, it gives CASRSELGNIQYF.

This chain joins TRBV15 and TRBJ2-7; weak D call: TRBD2 (5 bases). Trimming cost V 7 bases and J 3 bases, with 13 bases left between them. CDR3 length: 13 amino acids. Germline V gene sequence: CDR1 LNHNV, CDR2 YYDKDF (reference sequence). Here the CDR3 reads CATKVGGRYEQYF. The CDR3 DNA is TGTGCCACCAAGGTAGGAGGCCGCTACGAGCAGTACTTC.

This clone occurred a few times. The chain recombines TRBV27 with TRBJ1-5, with D perhaps TRBD1 (6 bases). Germline loops: CDR1 MNHEY, CDR2 SMNVEV (reference sequence). The V end was cut by 6 bases, the J end by 7 bases, with 16 bases between. There are 14 residues in the CDR3. The DNA of the CDR3 is TGTGCCAGCAGCCCCCTCCAGGGGCTCCAGCCCCAGCATTTT. Residues: CASSPLQGLQPQHF.

The gene calls are TRBV9 and TRBJ1-5; D is undetermined. Looked up from germline, CDR1 is SGDLS and CDR2 is YYNGEE. V was shortened by 0 bases and J by 7 bases, with 11 bases between the two germline ends. The CDR3 consists of 14 residues. CDR3 in amino acids: CASSVAEGIQPQHF. CDR3 bases: TGTGCCAGCAGCGTAGCGGAGGGTATCCAGCCCCAGCATTTT.

This clone was counted between two and nine times. The chain couples TRBV4-1 to TRBJ2-3; TRBD1 might be the D (5 bases). Looked up from germline, CDR1 is MGHRA and CDR2 is YSYEKL. The ends were cut back, 7 bases at V and 12 bases at J, with 20 bases in the middle. This CDR3 is 13 amino acids long. This chain's CDR3 is CASTPTVQGVQYF. The CDR3 region has the DNA TGCGCCAGCACCCCAACCGTGCAGGGCGTACAGTATTTT.

J is TRBJ2-7 and V is TRBV30; TRBD2 might be the D (5 bases). V lost 2 bases and J lost 3, with 8 bases in between. CDR3 length: 12 amino acids. The germline gives CDR1 GTSNPN, CDR2 SVGIG (reference sequence). Here the CDR3 reads CAWSSGFYEQYF. CDR3 DNA: TGTGCCTGGAGTTCGGGATTCTACGAGCAGTACTTC.

This clone occurred a few times. The chain has TRBV29-1 and TRBJ2-3; D is ambiguous. This CDR3 spans 13 amino acids. V lost 1 base and J 2 bases, leaving 7 bases between the germline ends. Germline assignment: CDR1 SQVTM and CDR2 ANQGSEA. CDR3 in DNA: TGCAGCGTTGAAGGCAGAACCACAGATACGCAGTATTTT. It specifies CSVEGRTTDTQYF.

This clone was picked up a small number of times. The chain uses TRBV11-2 and TRBJ2-7; D may be TRBD2 (5 bases). Germline assignment: CDR1 SGHAT and CDR2 FQNNGV. There are 12 residues in the CDR3. Trimming stripped 1 base from V and 6 bases from J, with 7 bases between. As DNA, the CDR3 is TGTGCCAGCAGCTTAGTCGGGGTCGAGCAGTACTTC. Translated, it gives CASSLVGVEQYF.

Comments on this clone: This sample includes further DNA sequences coding for the same CDR3. The chain recombines TRBV15 with TRBJ1-5; D is unresolved. The germline CDR1 and CDR2 sequences are LNHNV and YYDKDF (reference sequence). V gave up 0 bases and J gave up 1 base, with 1 base separating them. The CDR3 has 13 amino acids. In DNA form, the CDR3 reads TGTGCCACCAGCAGAGAGAGCAATCAGCCCCAGCATTTT. The encoded protein is CATSRESNQPQHF. Based on the CDR3 plus reference TRBV15 and TRBJ1-5, the full variable domain is DAMVIQNPRYQVTQFGKPVTLSCSQTLNHNVMYWYQQKSSQAPKLLFHYYDKDFNNEADTPDNFQSRRPNTSFCFLDIRSPGLGDTAMYLCATSRESNQPQHFGDGTRLSIL.

There are a few counts of this clone. This sequence joins TRBV6-5 and TRBJ2-7; 8 bases line up with TRBD1. After removal of 6 bases from V and 6 bases from J, the junction contained 7 bases not matched to a gene. This CDR3 has 13 residues. CDR1 is MNHEY, CDR2 SVGAGI, per germline. CDR3 coding DNA: TGTGCCAGCAGAGTGGACAGGGTACGCGAGCAGTACTTC. Its protein is CASRVDRVREQYF.

The chain carries TRBV2 and TRBJ1-1, with TRBD1 as a possible D gene (6 bases). Trimming stripped 6 bases from V and 5 bases from J, with 19 bases between. This CDR3 spans 15 amino acids. Germline V gene data show CDR1 as SNHLY and CDR2 as FYNNEI. The CDR3 sequence is CASRVQGGTGTEAFF. The CDR3 coding sequence is TGTGCCAGCAGGGTACAGGGAGGTACAGGGACTGAAGCTTTCTTT.

J is TRBJ1-2 and V is TRBV2, with D unresolved. Trimming cost V 4 bases and J 0 bases, with 9 bases left between them. The CDR3 loop spans 14 amino acids. Looked up from germline, CDR1 is SNHLY and CDR2 is FYNNEI. The CDR3, as DNA: TGTGCCAGCAGTGCGTGGGCTACTAACTATGGCTACACCTTC. Its translation is CASSAWATNYGYTF.

The J gene is TRBJ1-2, the V gene TRBV25-1; no reliable D call. Trimming took off 1 base at V and 4 bases at J, with 10 bases between the two ends. Germline V gives CDR1 MGHDK, CDR2 SYGVNS. This CDR3 has 14 residues. The CDR3 reads CASSELVESYGYTF. For the CDR3, the DNA is TGTGCCAGCAGTGAATTGGTGGAGTCCTATGGCTACACCTTC.

The rearrangement uses TRBV14 and TRBJ2-7; the D gene is possibly TRBD2 (7 bases). V was clipped by 3 bases and J by 4 bases, with 10 bases between them. The length of the CDR3 is 13 residues. Germline CDR1 reads SGHDN; CDR2 reads FVKESK. The CDR3 region has the DNA TGTGCCAGCAGCCAGGGGGGGCTTTACGAGCAGTACTTC. Translation gives CASSQGGLYEQYF. Using reference TRBV14 and TRBJ2-7 for the parts outside the CDR3, the full variable domain is EAGVTQFPSHSVIEKGQTVTLRCDPISGHDNLYWYRRVMGKEIKFLLHFVKESKQDESGMPNNRFLAERTGGTYSTLKVQPAELEDSGVYFCASSQGGLYEQYFGPGTRLTVT.

Details on this clone: Other DNA sequences in the sample encode the same CDR3. The rearrangement uses TRBV30 and TRBJ2-3; D not resolved. This CDR3 contains 11 residues. V lost 2 bases to trimming and J lost 6 bases, with 6 bases between them. CDR1 GTSNPN and CDR2 SVGIG come from the germline V gene (reference sequence). The CDR3 region has the DNA TGTGCCTGGAGTCCAGCGGATACGCAGTATTTT. It specifies CAWSPADTQYF.